This T cell receptor (beta chain) originates from a study of early T cells in non-severe SARS-CoV-2 infection. Trimming took off 4 bases at V and 3 bases at J, with 16 bases between the two ends. Germline CDR1 is KGHDR and CDR2 is SFDVKD. The length of the CDR3 is 16 residues. Overall study findings and caveats: Reliance on VDJdb matching favored anti-spike CD8 responses; private and CD4 specificities were missed.

On this clonotype: Antigen specificity is unknown.

Individual cDNA molecules each received unique molecular identifiers attached to them. MiXCR, applied by TCRdb to the 5' RACE reads, yields one record per CDR3 protein. In the table there are 80,000 to 100,000 distinct CDR3 sequences, approximately 14% of which are singletons. V and J are TRBV24-1 and TRBJ2-3; D is ambiguous. Sequencing was performed on whole blood. This receptor was identified in an adult who was a healthcare worker with PCR-confirmed SARS-CoV-2 infection or an uninfected control (not recorded which). The CDR3 coding sequence is TGTGCCACCAGTGACCCATCGCGGACCGGTACAGATACGCAGTATTTT. Translation: CATSDPSRTGTDTQYF.